Below, 18 T cell receptor beta chains from the same sample are listed, as sequenced in a study of T-cell reconstitution after alpha-beta-depleted transplantation in children. TCRbeta library preparation incorporated unique molecular identifiers. MiXCR was run by TCRdb on the PCR reads, yielding one entry per CDR3 protein. There are approximately 650,000 distinct CDR3 sequences in the sample; around 13% occur only once, and 0.79% lies in the top ten. The source material was PBMCs, sampled before TCRalphabeta/CD19-depleted stem cell transplant. These receptors were obtained from a girl aged 2-10 years with congenital amegakaryocytic thrombocytopenia, due to receive a stem cell transplant.

This chain connects TRBV7-6 to TRBJ2-2, with D possibly matching TRBD1 (5 bases). Trimming shortened V by 5 bases and J by 1 base, and 8 bases separated the two germline ends. There are 14 residues in the CDR3. Germline CDR1 and CDR2: SGHVS and FNYEAQ. This CDR3 reads CASSTRENTGELFF. The CDR3, as DNA: TGTGCCAGCAGCACCAGGGAGAACACCGGGGAGCTGTTTTTT. The entire variable domain, with the rest obtained from reference TRBV7-6 and TRBJ2-2, is as follows: GAGVSQSPRYKVTKRGQDVALRCDPISGHVSLYWYRQALGQGPEFLTYFNYEAQQDKSGLPNDRFSAERPEGSISTLTIQRTEQRDSAMYRCASSTRENTGELFFGEGSRLTVL.

The chain joins TRBV20-1 to TRBJ2-1; a weak D match, TRBD2 (5 bases). The CDR3 sequence is 13 residues long. In germline, CDR1 is DFQATT, CDR2 SNEGSKA (reference sequence). Trimming stripped 8 bases from V and 0 bases from J, with 11 bases between. The CDR3 DNA reads as TGCAGTATTATGAGGGACTCCTACAATGAGCAGTTCTTC. Translating it yields CSIMRDSYNEQFF.

The table lists this clonotype with many counts. The rearrangement joins TRBV10-3 to TRBJ2-5; D gene unclear. Germline V CDR1 and CDR2: ENHRY, SYGVKD. Trimming shortened V by 11 bases and J by 7 bases, and 17 bases separated the two germline ends. The CDR3 has 12 amino acids. The CDR3 loop is CAPQAPRMTQYF. The CDR3 DNA is TGTGCCCCCCAGGCGCCCAGGATGACCCAGTACTTC.

This clonotype was recorded a few times. V and J are TRBV20-1 and TRBJ1-5; D might be TRBD1 (5 bases). The CDR3 has 14 residues. Trimming took off 5 bases at V and 5 bases at J, with 16 bases between the two ends. Looked up from germline, CDR1 is DFQATT and CDR2 is SNEGSKA (reference sequence). For the CDR3, the DNA is TGCAGTGCTCTTGGAGGGGCGAGTTATCAGCCCCAGCATTTT. It yields the protein CSALGGASYQPQHF.

This clonotype was seen a few times. This chain's CDR3 is CASSPQGGSYEQYF. The CDR3 DNA reads as TGTGCCAGCTCACCACAAGGGGGGTCTTACGAGCAGTACTTC. The rearrangement joins TRBV18 to TRBJ2-7; D may correspond to TRBD1 or TRBD2 (6 bases each). Looked up from germline, CDR1 is KGHSH and CDR2 is LQKENI. V was cut by 1 base and J by 4 bases, with 11 bases left in between. CDR3 length equals 14 residues.

V usage is TRBV18 and J usage is TRBJ1-4, with TRBD1 as a possible D gene (5 bases). The CDR3 is made up of 15 amino acids. Germline assignment: CDR1 KGHSH and CDR2 LQKENI. Trimming removed 6 bases from V and 4 bases from J, with 15 bases in between. CDR3 DNA sequence: TGTGCCAGCTCGCTGGGGGTGGAGGATAATGAAAAACTGTTTTTT. Its translation is CASSLGVEDNEKLFF.

The CDR3 here is CSARNRQGRGQPQHF. CDR3 coding DNA: TGCAGTGCTAGAAACCGACAGGGCCGGGGACAGCCCCAGCATTTT. The rearrangement links TRBV20-1 to TRBJ1-5, with 7 nucleotides matching TRBD1. This CDR3 is built from 15 residues. Germline V gene sequence: CDR1 DFQATT, CDR2 SNEGSKA (reference sequence). V gave up 2 bases and J gave up 7 bases; unmatched junction bases: 11.

The V and J genes are TRBV7-9 and TRBJ1-1; D possibly corresponds to TRBD1 (5 bases). CDR3 size: 15 residues. The germline CDR1 and CDR2 sequences are SEHNR and FQNEAQ (reference sequence). Trimming cost V 7 bases and J 5 bases, with 20 bases left between them. The CDR3 protein is CASMLPGLYVTEAFF. CDR3 DNA: TGTGCCAGCATGTTACCGGGACTCTATGTTACTGAAGCTTTCTTT.

There are many counts of this clonotype. The J gene is TRBJ1-5, the V gene TRBV20-1, with TRBD1 identical over 9 bases. The CDR3 runs 15 residues. From germline, CDR1 is DFQATT and CDR2 SNEGSKA (reference sequence). Unmatched junction bases numbered 9, after V lost 2 bases and J lost 7 bases. This CDR3 reads CSARMDRGRNQPQHF. CDR3 bases: TGCAGTGCTAGAATGGACAGGGGAAGGAACCAGCCCCAGCATTTT.

This clonotype occurred many times. The chain couples TRBV20-1 to TRBJ2-1, with D maybe TRBD2 (6 bases). CDR3 length: 13 residues. Trimming left V 3 bases short and J 8 bases short, with 14 bases between. In germline, CDR1 is DFQATT, CDR2 SNEGSKA (reference sequence). The CDR3 nucleotides read TGCAGTGCTAGTGTCGGGAGTACCGATGAGCAGTTCTTC. As protein: CSASVGSTDEQFF.

The chain uses TRBV19 and TRBJ2-1; 12 positions match TRBD2. Trimming removed 7 bases from V and 7 bases from J; junction bases left unmatched: 11. This CDR3 has 16 amino acids. CDR1 is LNHDA and CDR2 is SQIVND in the germline V gene (reference sequence). CDR3 sequence reads: CASTAPGLAGRNEQFF. CDR3 in DNA: TGTGCCAGTACTGCCCCCGGACTAGCGGGGCGGAATGAGCAGTTCTTC.

This clonotype was seen a handful of times. The CDR3 bases are TGTGCCAGCAGTCCGTGGACTAGGCTCCGGTCCTACAATGAGCAGTTCTTC. This gives the protein CASSPWTRLRSYNEQFF. The chain recombines TRBV12-3 or TRBV12-4 with TRBJ2-1; 7 bases fit TRBD2. The CDR3 runs 17 residues. V lost 5 bases to trimming and J lost 1 base; unmatched junction nucleotides: 11.

This clonotype was observed a few times. The V gene is TRBV10-1, the J gene TRBJ2-1, with D unresolved. V was cut by 6 bases and J by 0 bases, with 18 bases left in between. Germline V gene data show CDR1 as WNHNN and CDR2 as SYGVQD (reference sequence). This CDR3 spans 17 amino acids. CDR3 DNA sequence: TGCGCCAGCAGCTCGCCTAGGTTCTTCAGCTCCTACAATGAGCAGTTCTTC. Encoded protein: CASSSPRFFSSYNEQFF.

This clonotype has a count of ten or more. The chain is built from TRBV20-1 and TRBJ1-2, with TRBD1 identical over 7 bases. The CDR3 is 15 residues long. After removal of 6 bases from V and 2 bases from J, the junction contained 12 bases not matched to a gene. The germline V gene has CDR1 DFQATT and CDR2 SNEGSKA (reference sequence). The CDR3 bases are TGCAGTGCCCTCCGGGACAGAACTTCAAACTATGGCTACACCTTC. Its translation: CSALRDRTSNYGYTF.

The V call is TRBV7-6, the J call TRBJ2-2, with 10 bases aligning to TRBD2. The length of the CDR3 is 18 residues. The germline CDR1 and CDR2 sequences are SGHVS and FNYEAQ. The junction had 11 bases not matched to a gene; V was cut back by 1 base and J by 6 bases. CDR3 in amino acids: CASSLESGRALPAGELFF. CDR3 bases: TGTGCCAGCAGCTTAGAAAGCGGGAGGGCCTTACCCGCCGGGGAGCTGTTTTTT.

This clonotype was counted many times. The chain joins TRBV29-1 to TRBJ2-2; possibly TRBD1 for D (6 bases). V shed 0 bases and J shed 4 bases, with 15 bases lying between them. Germline V CDR1 and CDR2: SQVTM, ANQGSEA. There are 16 residues in the CDR3. CDR3 sequence: CSVEDRTTGVTGELFF. Written as DNA, the CDR3 is TGCAGCGTTGAAGATCGAACGACAGGCGTCACCGGGGAGCTGTTTTTT.

The sample holds many counts of this clonotype. The chain joins TRBV6-5 to TRBJ2-1, with 7 bases lining up with TRBD1. The CDR3 totals 14 residues. V lost 6 bases and J lost 6; bases outside the gene matches: 8. CDR1 and CDR2 (germline): MNHEY, SVGAGI. CDR3 nucleotide sequence: TGTGCCAGCAGCGGGGCAACAGGGGTCAATGAGCAGTTCTTC. It codes for CASSGATGVNEQFF.

This chain uses TRBV20-1 with TRBJ2-5; TRBD2 agrees at 10 bases. CDR1 DFQATT and CDR2 SNEGSKA come from the germline V gene (reference sequence). This CDR3 contains 15 residues. J gave up 5 bases and V 4 bases, and 10 bases lay outside the gene matches. The chain's CDR3 is CSATKREGPPETQYF. The DNA for the CDR3 is TGCAGTGCTACCAAGCGGGAGGGCCCTCCTGAGACCCAGTACTTC.